The clone carrying this T cell receptor beta chain was detected a few times. TCRdb keeps only in-frame clones here, not all; method: immunoSEQ multiplex PCR. The sample shows fewer than 250,000 clones, roughly 84% of them seen only once. Symptom resolution, clearance, or two negative PCRs marked the recovered donors of Cohort 3. Trimming took 3 bases from V and 10 from J; bases not matched to a gene: 5. This CDR3 spans 13 amino acids. Germline CDR1 is SGHTA and CDR2 is FQGNSA. These data belong to a study of blood T cell repertoires in COVID-19. Study information: The United States, Italy and Spain were the sources of the acute and convalescent COVID-19 samples. T cells, B-cell-depleted T cells, or PBMCs supplied cDNA or gDNA.

The sample comprised PBMCs or T cells enriched from blood (not recorded which). This TCR was sampled from a woman aged 40 to 50 who had recovered from COVID-19. This sequence joins TRBV7-2 and TRBJ2-1; 8 nucleotides agree with TRBD2. The CDR3 sequence: CASSFDQRGEQFF. The CDR3 coding sequence is TGTGCCAGCAGCTTCGATCAGCGGGGGGAGCAGTTCTTC.